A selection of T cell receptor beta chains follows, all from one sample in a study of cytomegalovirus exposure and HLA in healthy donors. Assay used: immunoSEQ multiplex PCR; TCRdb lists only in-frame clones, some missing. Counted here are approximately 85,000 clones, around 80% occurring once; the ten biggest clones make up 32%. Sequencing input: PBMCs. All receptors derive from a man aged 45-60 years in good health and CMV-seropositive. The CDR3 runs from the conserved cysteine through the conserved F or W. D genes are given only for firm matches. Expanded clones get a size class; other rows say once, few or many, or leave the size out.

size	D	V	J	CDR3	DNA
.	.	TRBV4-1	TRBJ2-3	CASSPTSTDTQYF	TGCGCCAGCAGCCCAACTAGCACAGATACGCAGTATTTT
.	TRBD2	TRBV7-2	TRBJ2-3	CASSPYGRGDTQYF	TGTGCCAGCAGCCCCTATGGGAGGGGAGATACGCAGTATTTT
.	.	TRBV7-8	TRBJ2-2	CASSLGPYTNTGELFF	TGTGCCAGCAGCTTAGGCCCCTATACGAACACCGGGGAGCTGTTTTTT
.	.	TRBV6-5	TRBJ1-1	CASSLLRRNTEAFF	TGTGCCAGCAGTTTGTTACGGAGGAACACTGAAGCTTTCTTT
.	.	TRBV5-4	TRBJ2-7	CASSLYPGSYEQYF	TGTGCCAGCAGCTTGTATCCGGGTTCCTACGAGCAGTACTTC
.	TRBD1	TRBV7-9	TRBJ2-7	CSSSLASGGTYEQYF	TGTTCCAGCAGCTTAGCTTCAGGGGGTACCTACGAGCAGTACTTC
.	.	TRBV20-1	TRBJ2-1	CSAPRGYEQFF	TGCAGTGCTCCTCGAGGGTATGAGCAGTTCTTC
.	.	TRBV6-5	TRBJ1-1	CASSPWQENTEAFF	TGTGCCAGCAGTCCTTGGCAGGAGAACACTGAAGCTTTCTTT
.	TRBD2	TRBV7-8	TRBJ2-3	CASSLDSGGTDTQYF	TGTGCCAGCAGCTTAGATAGCGGGGGCACAGATACGCAGTATTTT
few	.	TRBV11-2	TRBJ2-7	CASSQDREKLYEQYF	TGCGCCAGCAGCCAAGATCGGGAGAAGCTCTACGAGCAGTACTTC
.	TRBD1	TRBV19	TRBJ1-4	CASKDRGREKLFF	TGTGCCAGTAAAGACAGGGGGAGGGAAAAACTGTTTTTT
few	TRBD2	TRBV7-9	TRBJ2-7	CASSFTSGEYEQYF	TGTGCCAGCAGCTTCACTAGCGGAGAATACGAGCAGTACTTC
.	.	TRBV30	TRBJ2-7	CAWTGGSPYEQYF	TGTGCCTGGACTGGGGGCTCCCCCTACGAGCAGTACTTC
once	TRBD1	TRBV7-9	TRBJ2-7	CASSERQGAYEQYF	TGTGCCAGCAGCGAAAGACAGGGCGCCTACGAGCAGTACTTC
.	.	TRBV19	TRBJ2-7	CASSISGMGNEQYF	TGTGCCAGTAGTATTTCGGGGATGGGAAACGAGCAGTACTTC
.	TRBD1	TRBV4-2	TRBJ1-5	CASSFGQGQQPQHF	TGTGCCAGCAGCTTTGGACAGGGTCAACAGCCCCAGCATTTT
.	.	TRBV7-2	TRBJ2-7	CASSSGTGPYEQYF	TGTGCCAGCAGCTCCGGGACTGGCCCCTACGAGCAGTACTTC
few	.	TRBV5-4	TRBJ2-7	CASSLVGAATRSYEQYF	TGTGCCAGCAGCTTGGTTGGGGCCGCGACTCGCTCCTACGAGCAGTACTTC
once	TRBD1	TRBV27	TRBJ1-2	CASSSAGQDSNYGYTF	TGTGCCAGCAGTTCCGCCGGACAGGATAGTAACTATGGCTACACCTTC
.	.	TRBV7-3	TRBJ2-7	CASSLGGGRTYEQYF	TGTGCCAGCAGCTTAGGGGGCGGGCGTACCTACGAGCAGTACTTC
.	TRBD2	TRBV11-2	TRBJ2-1	CASSPPLKAGVDNEQFF	TGTGCCAGCAGCCCGCCCCTAAAAGCGGGGGTTGACAATGAGCAGTTCTTC
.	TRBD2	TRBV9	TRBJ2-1	CASSVVAGVGNEQFF	TGTGCCAGCAGCGTAGTAGCGGGAGTAGGAAATGAGCAGTTCTTC